Listed below are T cell receptor beta chains from one sample, sequenced in a study of T cell repertoires in cytomegalovirus infection. TCRdb re-derived calls from the reads in MiXCR, one entry per CDR3 protein. The sample includes about 250,000 distinct CDR3 sequences, about 15% of them seen just once. The sequencing sample was made of CD8+ T cells from PBMCs. These receptor sequences come from a human donor in good health (CMV status not recorded). Some clones in this sample may be carry-over from other donors' samples. Each CDR3 is given with its conserved first and last residue. The order of the fields is clone size, V gene, J gene, D gene, CDR3 DNA, CDR3 protein. A D gene is named only where the DNA matches it firmly. Only some rows state a clone size, as once, few, many or a class for expanded clones.

>-|TRBV9|TRBJ1-3|TRBD1
TGTGCCAGCAGCGCGGACAGGATAAATCGGCCATACTCTGGAAACACCATATATTTT
CASSADRINRPYSGNTIYF
>many|TRBV6-2/TRBV6-3|TRBJ1-1|-
TGTGCCAGCAGTCCACGTCGAGTGAACACTGAAGCTTTCTTT
CASSPRRVNTEAFF
>-|TRBV14|TRBJ2-5|TRBD2
TGTGCCAGCAGCCGCCTTCCCCCATTGACTAGCGGAGGAGAGACCCAGTACTTC
CASSRLPPLTSGGETQYF
>once|TRBV19|TRBJ2-7|-
TGTGCCAGTAGTTTTAGCCCTTCCTACGAGCAGTACTTC
CASSFSPSYEQYF
>few|TRBV7-3|TRBJ2-5|TRBD1
TGTGCCAGCAGATTTGACAGGGGGGGAAAAGAGACCCAGTACTTC
CASRFDRGGKETQYF
>many|TRBV7-3|TRBJ1-5|-
TGTGCCAGCAGCTTAGGGCAGAATCAGCCCCAGCATTTT
CASSLGQNQPQHF
>-|TRBV19|TRBJ2-5|-
TGTGCCAGTAGGCCCCAGGGGGGGGAACGAGAGACCCAGTACTTC
CASRPQGGERETQYF
>few|TRBV6-2/TRBV6-3|TRBJ2-7|TRBD2
TGTGCCAGCAGTTACGGTGGCGGGGGTGCGTACGAGCAGTACTTC
CASSYGGGGAYEQYF
>-|TRBV2|TRBJ2-5|TRBD2
TGTGCCAGCAGTGAAGCGCTTGTTACTAGCGGGGGCCAAGAGACCCAGTACTTC
CASSEALVTSGGQETQYF
>many|TRBV7-8|TRBJ2-7|TRBD1
TGTGCCAGCAGCTCTTCAGGGGGCGAGCAGTACTTC
CASSSSGGEQYF
>few|TRBV7-9|TRBJ1-2|-
TGTGCCAGCAGCTCTACCTCGGAGGGTCGGTCGTTGGGCTACACCTTC
CASSSTSEGRSLGYTF
>many|TRBV7-8|TRBJ1-4|-
TGTGCCAGCAGCATAGCCTTAGCCCCTGAAAAACTGTTTTTT
CASSIALAPEKLFF
>many|TRBV7-2|TRBJ2-3|TRBD2
TGTGCCAGCAGCTTAACAGCCGGGACTAGCGCGAGCACAGATACGCAGTATTTT
CASSLTAGTSASTDTQYF
>many|TRBV11-2|TRBJ2-5|TRBD2
TGTGCCAGCAGCACCCTTGCCGGGACTAGCGGTTTTGAGGCCCAGTACTTC
CASSTLAGTSGFEAQYF
>many|TRBV12-3/TRBV12-4|TRBJ2-1|TRBD2
TGTGCCAGCCGGGGACTAGCGGGGAGGGCATCCACACATGAGCAGTTCTTC
CASRGLAGRASTHEQFF
>-|TRBV14|TRBJ2-1|-
TGTGCCAGCAGCCAAGAACTTCGGGGTGAGCAGTTCTTC
CASSQELRGEQFF
>once|TRBV6-1|TRBJ2-1|TRBD2
TGTGCCAGCAGTGAGGGACTAGCTTACAATGAGCAGTTCTTC
CASSEGLAYNEQFF
>few|TRBV2|TRBJ2-1|-
TGTGCCAGCAGTGATGTTACGGAGGATGAGCAGTTCTTC
CASSDVTEDEQFF
>-|TRBV18|TRBJ1-2|-
TGTGCCAGCTCACCCGACAGCAGATATGGCTACACCTTC
CASSPDSRYGYTF
>-|TRBV5-6|TRBJ2-3|-
TGTGCCAGCAGCTCCGAATTACTAGAACATACGCAGTATTTT
CASSSELLEHTQYF
>few|TRBV20-1|TRBJ2-2|-
TGCAGTGTCGGGCAGCTTAACACCGGGGAGCTGTTTTTT
CSVGQLNTGELFF
>few|TRBV27|TRBJ2-2|TRBD1
TGTGCCAGCACTCTACACGGACAGGGGGTCACCGGGGAGCTGTTTTTT
CASTLHGQGVTGELFF